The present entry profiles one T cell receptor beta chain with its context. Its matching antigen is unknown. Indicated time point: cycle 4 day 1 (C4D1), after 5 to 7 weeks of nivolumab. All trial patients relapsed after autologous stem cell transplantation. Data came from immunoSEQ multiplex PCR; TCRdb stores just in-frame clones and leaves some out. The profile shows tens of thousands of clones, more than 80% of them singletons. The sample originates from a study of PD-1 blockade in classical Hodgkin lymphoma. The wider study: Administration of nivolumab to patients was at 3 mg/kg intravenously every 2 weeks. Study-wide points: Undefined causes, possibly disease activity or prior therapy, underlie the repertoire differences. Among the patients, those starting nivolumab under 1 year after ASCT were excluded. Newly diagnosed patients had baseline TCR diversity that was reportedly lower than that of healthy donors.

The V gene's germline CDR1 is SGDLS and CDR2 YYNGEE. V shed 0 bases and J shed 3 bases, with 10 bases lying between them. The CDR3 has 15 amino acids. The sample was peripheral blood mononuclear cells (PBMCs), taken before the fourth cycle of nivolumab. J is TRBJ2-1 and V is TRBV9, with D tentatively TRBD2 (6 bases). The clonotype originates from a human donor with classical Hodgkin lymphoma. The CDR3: CASSVEAGVYNEQFF. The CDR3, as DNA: TGTGCCAGCAGCGTAGAAGCGGGTGTCTACAATGAGCAGTTCTTC.